These 26 T cell receptor beta chains were all obtained from the same sample, sequenced in a study of metastatic and nonmetastatic thyroid tumors. TCRdb redid the clone calls on the PCR reads using MiXCR. The profile covers several thousand clones, with roughly 35% appearing a single time and roughly a quarter taken by the ten largest. Thyroid surgery was preceded by no treatment in any patient. The sample was adjacent normal tissue. These receptors were collected from a male donor with papillary thyroid cancer or a benign thyroid nodule (not recorded which). Some clones in this sample may be carry-over from other donors' samples.

J is TRBJ1-2 and V is TRBV19; D is undetermined. The CDR3 covers 10 residues. The V and J ends lost 6 bases and 4 bases respectively, with 3 bases between them. CDR1 and CDR2 from the germline V gene are LNHDA and SQIVND (reference sequence). Here the CDR3 DNA reads TGTGCCAGTAGCGCCTATGGCTACACCTTC. Protein product: CASSAYGYTF. The full variable domain, completed using reference TRBV19 and TRBJ1-2, is DGGITQSPKYLFRKEGQNVTLSCEQNLNHDAMYWYRQDPGQGLRLIYYSQIVNDFQKGDIAEGYSVSREKKESFPLTVTSAQKNPTAFYLCASSAYGYTFGSGTRLTVV.

Of note for this clone: One junction end disagrees with the germline gene, perhaps due to a read error. This chain uses TRBV3-1 with TRBJ2-6, with D perhaps TRBD1 (5 bases). Looked up from germline, CDR1 is LGHDT and CDR2 is YNNKEL (reference sequence). This CDR3 is 13 amino acids long. In nucleotides, the CDR3 is TGTGCCAGCAGCCAAGGTGGGGCCAACGTCTTGACTTTC. Its translation: CASSQGGANVLTF.

V usage is TRBV24-1 and J usage is TRBJ2-6; D is ambiguous. Germline V lookup: CDR1 KGHDR, CDR2 SFDVKD. V lost 4 bases and J 0 bases, leaving 3 bases between the germline ends. This CDR3 spans 14 amino acids. CDR3 coding DNA: TGTGCCACCAGTGAGGACTCTGGGGCCAACGTCCTGACTTTC. Residues: CATSEDSGANVLTF.

Notes on this clone: The junction does not match germline at one end; this may be a read error. The chain links TRBV19 to TRBJ1-6; 9 positions agree with TRBD1. CDR1 LNHDA and CDR2 SQIVND come from the germline V gene (reference sequence). The length of the CDR3 is 15 residues. In DNA, the CDR3 is TGTGCCAGTAGACCCGGGGGACAGGGTAAATCGCCCCCCCACTTT. Residues: CASRPGGQGKSPPHF.

This clone was counted once. V is TRBV20-1 and J is TRBJ2-7, with 7 positions matching TRBD2. Germline assignment: CDR1 DFQATT and CDR2 SNEGSKA (reference sequence). Unmatched junction bases numbered 5, after V lost 7 bases and J lost 2 bases. CDR3 length: 12 amino acids. In nucleotides, the CDR3 is TGCAGTGTTGGTAGCGGGCCCTACGAGCAGTACTTC. Its translation is CSVGSGPYEQYF.

The chain carries TRBV6-1 and TRBJ2-5; TRBD1 is a possible D gene (5 bases). CDR3 length: 17 residues. The germline V gene has CDR1 MNHNS and CDR2 SASEGT. Between the trimmed V and J ends, which lost 1 base and 5 bases, there was a span of 20 bases. CDR3 sequence (DNA): TGTGCCAGCAGTGAAGATTATTGGACAAACGTAGGGGAGACCCAGTACTTC. As protein: CASSEDYWTNVGETQYF.

In regard to this clone: Its ends do not fully match the called genes, so a read error is possible. V is TRBV28 and J is TRBJ2-6, with a possible D match to TRBD2 (6 bases). CDR3 size: 19 residues. In germline, CDR1 is MDHEN, CDR2 SYDVKM. CDR3 sequence: CASSLRLAGGLSWANVLTF. The CDR3 coding sequence is TGTGCCAGCAGTTTAAGGCTAGCTGGAGGGCTATCTTGGGCCAACGTCCTTACTTTC.

This clone was seen more than once but under ten times. The chain is built from TRBV27 and TRBJ1-1; possibly TRBD1 for D (5 bases). The germline CDR1 and CDR2 sequences are MNHEY and SMNVEV (reference sequence). V lost 7 bases to trimming and J lost 5 bases, with 8 bases between them. The CDR3 contains 11 residues. CDR3 residues: CASTKGTEAFF. CDR3 bases: TGTGCCAGCACAAAGGGGACTGAAGCTTTCTTT.

The chain has TRBV3-1 and TRBJ2-7; a possible D gene is TRBD2 (6 bases). Trimming cost V 3 bases and J 2 bases, with 11 bases left between them. Germline CDR1 LGHDT, CDR2 YNNKEL (reference sequence). The CDR3 loop spans 14 amino acids. CDR3 sequence reads: CASSHGTFTYEQYF. CDR3 in DNA: TGTGCCAGCAGCCACGGGACTTTTACCTACGAGCAGTACTTC.

This clone came up once. V gene TRBV11-2 combines with J gene TRBJ1-4, with D tentatively TRBD1 (5 bases). The ends were cut back, 5 bases at V and 8 bases at J, with 18 bases in the middle. CDR1 and CDR2 (germline): SGHAT, FQNNGV. The CDR3 is 15 residues long. The CDR3 loop reads CASSKQVQVREKLFF. In DNA, the CDR3 is TGTGCCAGCAGCAAACAGGTTCAGGTTCGCGAAAAACTGTTTTTT.

This chain connects TRBV11-1 to TRBJ2-3, with TRBD2 matching over 16 bases. Germline-derived CDR1 and CDR2 are SGHAT and FQDESV (reference sequence). The ends lost 5 bases at V and 2 bases at J; junction bases unmatched: 4. The CDR3 contains 17 residues. CDR3 loop: CASSLGLAGGPTDTQYF. DNA for the CDR3: TGTGCCAGCAGCCTGGGACTAGCGGGAGGGCCCACAGATACGCAGTATTTT. Full variable domain (outside the CDR3, taken from reference TRBV11-1 and TRBJ2-3): EAEVAQSPRYKITEKSQAVAFWCDPISGHATLYWYRQILGQGPELLVQFQDESVVDDSQLPKDRFSAERLKGVDSTLKIQPAELGDSAMYLCASSLGLAGGPTDTQYFGPGTRLTVL.

The count of this clone is one. The chain couples TRBV5-1 to TRBJ2-5; TRBD1 or TRBD2 may be the D gene (5 bases each). V dropped 3 bases and J dropped 4 bases, with 10 bases sitting between them. Germline CDR1 SGHRS, CDR2 YFSETQ. This CDR3 is built from 13 residues. The CDR3 sequence: CASSSGTIETQYF. The CDR3 nucleotides read TGCGCCAGCAGCTCTGGGACCATAGAGACCCAGTACTTC. Filled out from reference TRBV5-1 and TRBJ2-5, the complete variable domain reads KAGVTQTPRYLIKTRGQQVTLSCSPISGHRSVSWYQQTPGQGLQFLFEYFSETQRNKGNFPGRFSGRQFSNSRSEMNVSTLELGDSALYLCASSSGTIETQYFGPGTRLLVL.

The table lists this clone with a few counts. V usage is TRBV5-1 and J usage is TRBJ1-2; D ambiguous. Trimming cost V 5 bases and J 0 bases, with 11 bases left between them. Germline V gene sequence: CDR1 SGHRS, CDR2 YFSETQ. This CDR3 has 14 amino acids. CDR3 residues: CASSLSASNYGYTF. In DNA, the CDR3 is TGCGCCAGCAGTTTGTCGGCCTCTAACTATGGCTACACCTTC.

The chain carries TRBV5-1 and TRBJ2-1; TRBD1 might be the D (5 bases). This CDR3 contains 18 residues. V shed 2 bases and J shed 7 bases, with 25 bases lying between them. Germline loops: CDR1 SGHRS, CDR2 YFSETQ. CDR3: CASSFVGVGERLVNEQFF. CDR3 nucleotides: TGCGCCAGCAGCTTTGTAGGTGTAGGGGAAAGGTTGGTTAATGAGCAGTTCTTC.

The chain employs TRBV9 and TRBJ1-1; 9 bases are a match to TRBD1. CDR1 is SGDLS, CDR2 YYNGEE, per germline. V dropped 3 bases and J dropped 0; count of bases not matched to a gene: 12. The CDR3 runs to 18 residues. In nucleotides, the CDR3 is TGTGCCAGCAGCGCAGCTCCGGGACAGGGAGTGTTGAACACTGAAGCTTTCTTT. It translates to CASSAAPGQGVLNTEAFF. Full variable domain (rest looked up from reference TRBV9 and TRBJ1-1): DSGVTQTPKHLITATGQRVTLRCSPRSGDLSVYWYQQSLDQGLQFLIQYYNGEERAKGNILERFSAQQFPDLHSELNLSSLELGDSALYFCASSAAPGQGVLNTEAFFGQGTRLTVV.

This rearrangement joins TRBV20-1 to TRBJ2-7; D might be TRBD1 or TRBD2, each matching 5 bases. The CDR3 spans 15 residues. Germline CDR1 and CDR2: DFQATT and SNEGSKA (reference sequence). Deletions cut 0 bases from V and 6 bases from J, with 18 bases between. DNA of the CDR3: TGCAGTGCTAGAGATCCGTGGGGCCAACGGGGCGAGCAGTACTTC. Its translation is CSARDPWGQRGEQYF.

By sample share, this clone is medium-sized. The J gene is TRBJ2-1, the V gene TRBV5-1, with D possibly being TRBD2 (5 bases). The germline V gene encodes CDR1 SGHRS and CDR2 YFSETQ. This CDR3 is built from 14 residues. Deletions cut 0 bases from V and 4 bases from J, with 8 bases between. CDR3 sequence reads: CASSLGTGYNEQFF. CDR3 bases: TGCGCCAGCAGCTTGGGGACGGGGTACAATGAGCAGTTCTTC. The full variable domain, with the rest looked up from reference TRBV5-1 and TRBJ2-1, is KAGVTQTPRYLIKTRGQQVTLSCSPISGHRSVSWYQQTPGQGLQFLFEYFSETQRNKGNFPGRFSGRQFSNSRSEMNVSTLELGDSALYLCASSLGTGYNEQFFGPGTRLTVL.

The V and J genes are TRBV20-1 and TRBJ1-6, with 8 bases fitting TRBD1. J lost 6 bases, V lost 4 bases, and 14 bases had no gene match. Germline loops: CDR1 DFQATT, CDR2 SNEGSKA (reference sequence). The CDR3 runs 17 residues. As DNA, the CDR3 is TGCAGTGCTATCGCCCAGTACTCAGGGGGCAGTAATTCACCCCTCCACTTT. Translation: CSAIAQYSGGSNSPLHF.

This rearrangement joins TRBV2 to TRBJ2-7, with D maybe TRBD2 (5 bases). The CDR3 is made up of 14 amino acids. The germline V gene encodes CDR1 SNHLY and CDR2 FYNNEI. V gave up 6 bases and J gave up 4 bases, with 16 bases separating them. CDR3 nucleotide sequence: TGTGCCAGCAGCGAGGGTCCCTTGTCTTACGAGCAGTACTTC. This encodes CASSEGPLSYEQYF. Full variable domain (outside the CDR3, taken from reference TRBV2 and TRBJ2-7): EPEVTQTPSHQVTQMGQEVILRCVPISNHLYFYWYRQILGQKVEFLVSFYNNEISEKSEIFDDQFSVERPDGSNFTLKIRSTKLEDSAMYFCASSEGPLSYEQYFGPGTRLTVT.

This clone is categorized as medium-sized. The rearrangement links TRBV14 to TRBJ2-1, with 7 nucleotides matching TRBD2. The CDR3 runs 18 residues. In germline, CDR1 is SGHDN, CDR2 FVKESK. V was pared by 0 bases and J by 0 bases, with 8 bases of the junction left unmatched. The CDR3 reads CASSQDRLAESSYNEQFF. For the CDR3, the DNA is TGTGCCAGCAGCCAAGATCGTCTAGCGGAGAGCTCCTACAATGAGCAGTTCTTC.

The V and J genes are TRBV27 and TRBJ2-3; perhaps TRBD1 as D (5 bases). Germline CDR1 and CDR2: MNHEY and SMNVEV (reference sequence). Trimming shortened V by 3 bases and J by 8 bases, and 24 bases separated the two germline ends. The CDR3 runs 17 residues. The CDR3 sequence: CASSLLLMTARIGTQYF. The CDR3 DNA sequence: TGTGCCAGCAGTTTGTTACTCATGACAGCCCGCATTGGTACGCAGTATTTT.

This clone turned up a few times. As DNA, the CDR3 is TGTGCCAGCAGAGCGGGAGGGAGTTACAATGAGCAGTTCTTC. It encodes CASRAGGSYNEQFF. The chain joins TRBV6-2 or TRBV6-3 to TRBJ2-1; 10 positions agree with TRBD2. The CDR3 length is 14 residues. After removal of 6 bases from V and 4 bases from J, the junction contained 3 bases not matched to a gene. CDR1 is MNHEY and CDR2 is SVGEGT in the germline V gene.

This clone was recorded once. Germline is not matched at one junction end, which may reflect a read error. The CDR3 DNA sequence: TGTGCCAGCAGTTGGACAACTACAACTAATGAAAAACTGGTTTTT. It specifies CASSWTTTTNEKLVF. This chain connects TRBV11-3 to TRBJ1-4; maybe TRBD1 (5 bases). Germline values: CDR1 SGHNT, CDR2 YENEEA. This CDR3 is 15 amino acids long.

The J gene is TRBJ2-1, the V gene TRBV5-1; 7 positions agree with TRBD2. The V gene's germline CDR1 is SGHRS and CDR2 YFSETQ. The CDR3 has 17 amino acids. J gave up 0 bases and V 4 bases, and 10 bases lay outside the gene matches. The CDR3 DNA follows: TGCGCCAGCAGCCCGTCCCCTACTAGCGTCTCCTACAATGAGCAGTTCTTC. It specifies CASSPSPTSVSYNEQFF.

By share of the sample, this clone is medium-sized (0.01 to 0.1%). V is TRBV7-2 and J is TRBJ1-2; D gene unclear. CDR1 is SGHTA and CDR2 is FQGNSA in the germline V gene. Trimming cost V 5 bases and J 1 base, with 5 bases left between them. The CDR3 has 12 amino acids. CDR3 sequence (DNA): TGTGCCAGCAGCGATGATAACTATGGCTACACCTTC. Residues: CASSDDNYGYTF.

This clone was seen more than once but under ten times. The chain recombines TRBV28 with TRBJ2-2; D not certain. The CDR3 contains 15 residues. In germline, CDR1 is MDHEN, CDR2 SYDVKM. The V gene lost 8 bases and the J gene lost 5 bases, with 18 bases spanning the gap. CDR3 DNA sequence: TGTGCCAGCCGCCTGGATACCCTAGAGACCGGGGAGCTGTTTTTT. Translation gives CASRLDTLETGELFF.